This T cell receptor (beta chain) was retrieved from a study of blood T cell repertoires in COVID-19. The wider study: In each case, the material was cDNA or gDNA derived from T cells, B-cell-depleted T cells, or PBMCs.

Per the study methods: Amplification from reference gene primers served as the basis for estimated nucleated cell counts. Method: immunoSEQ multiplex PCR; TCRdb's copy keeps in-frame clones and lacks some. V, J and clone size were drawn from that table, and D and trimming were deduced from the DNA. The sample has about 250,000 clones, roughly 84% seen once. The TCR sequence derives from a woman between 35 and 50 years old who had recovered from COVID-19. Sample: peripheral blood.

CDR3 sequence (DNA): TGTGCCAGCAGTGAGTCGGATACGCAGTATTTT. Translating gives CASSESDTQYF. The J gene is TRBJ2-3, the V gene TRBV6-1, with no clear D. V lost 3 bases to trimming and J lost 6 bases, with 4 bases between them. CDR1 and CDR2 from the germline V gene are MNHNS and SASEGT. This CDR3 comprises 11 residues.